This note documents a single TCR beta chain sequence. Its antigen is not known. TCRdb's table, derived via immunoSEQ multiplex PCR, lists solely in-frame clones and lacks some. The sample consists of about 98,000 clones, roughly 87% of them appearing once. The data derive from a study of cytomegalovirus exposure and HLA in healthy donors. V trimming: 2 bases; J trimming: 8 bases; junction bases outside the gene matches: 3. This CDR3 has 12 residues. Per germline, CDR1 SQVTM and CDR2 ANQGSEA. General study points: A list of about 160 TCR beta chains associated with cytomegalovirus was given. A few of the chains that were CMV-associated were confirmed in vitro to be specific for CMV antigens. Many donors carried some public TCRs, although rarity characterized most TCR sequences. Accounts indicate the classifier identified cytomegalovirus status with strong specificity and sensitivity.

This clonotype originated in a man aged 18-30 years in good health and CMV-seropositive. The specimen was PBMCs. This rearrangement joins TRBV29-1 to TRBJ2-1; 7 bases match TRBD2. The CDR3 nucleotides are TGCAGCGTTGAATGGCTAGCGGATGAGCAGTTCTTC. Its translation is CSVEWLADEQFF.